Detailed here is one T cell receptor (beta chain). The repertoire was sequenced with immunoSEQ multiplex PCR; TCRdb's copy has only in-frame clones and lacks some. The sample has about 93,000 clones, 95% seen once. The record originates from a study of technical replicates of blood from a few donors. Deletions cut 2 bases from V and 3 bases from J, with 10 bases between. The CDR3 has 14 residues. The germline V gene encodes CDR1 SGHVS and CDR2 FNYEAQ. The sample taken for sequencing was T cells isolated from PBMCs. The chain combines TRBV7-6 with TRBJ1-1, with D maybe TRBD1 (6 bases). The clonotype comes from a human donor in good health. The CDR3 spells CASSLPGADTEAFF. The DNA of the CDR3 is TGTGCCAGCAGCTTACCAGGGGCGGACACTGAAGCTTTCTTT.